The TCR beta chain described here comes from a study of T cells in Graves' hyperthyroidism and ophthalmopathy. Deletions cut 2 bases from V and 2 bases from J, with 10 bases between. CDR1 is SNHLY and CDR2 is FYNNEI in the germline V gene. The CDR3 has 15 amino acids. Regions amplified from RNA transcripts were the TCR beta CDR3 regions. During a first-round RT-PCR of the TCR CDR3, the HTBI primer set was used. In TCRdb, the multiplex PCR reads were re-called with MiXCR into one record per CDR3 protein. The data hold approximately 300,000 distinct CDR3 sequences, with roughly 17% observed a single time. Study-level results: Appearing also in blood were most of the thyroid clonotypes expanded above 0.001.

A note on this clonotype: As yet, its antigen is unknown.

Fresh 10 ml peripheral blood yielded PBMCs. The sample was blood. This chain joins TRBV2 and TRBJ1-3, with D uncertain. The sequence derives from a man aged 25 to 45 with Graves' hyperthyroidism. CDR3 in amino acids: CASSERVWAGNTIYF. The CDR3 coding sequence is TGTGCCAGCAGTGAAAGGGTATGGGCTGGAAACACCATATATTTT.